These 25 T cell receptor beta chains share one sample of origin, sequenced in a study of cytomegalovirus exposure and HLA in healthy donors. The PCR contained 60 Vbeta and 13 Jbeta primers. Produced via immunoSEQ multiplex PCR; TCRdb's table is partial and in-frame only. The sample lists 100,000 to 150,000 clones, about 76% occurring once. Material for sequencing was PBMCs. The receptors shown here come from a woman aged 55-69 years in good health and CMV-seropositive.

The chain recombines TRBV19 with TRBJ1-5, with D possibly being TRBD1 (6 bases). The CDR3 runs 13 residues. V shed 7 bases and J shed 5 bases, with 12 bases lying between them. CDR1 is LNHDA and CDR2 is SQIVND in the germline V gene (reference sequence). The CDR3 region is CASNRDNHQPQHF. The DNA of the CDR3 is TGTGCCAGTAACCGGGACAATCATCAGCCCCAGCATTTT.

The gene calls are TRBV25-1 and TRBJ1-2, with 10 bases identical to TRBD1. The CDR3 runs to 15 residues. With 3 bases clipped from V and 8 bases from J, the junction kept 9 bases outside the gene matches. CDR1 and CDR2 (germline): MGHDK, SYGVNS. CDR3 in DNA: TGTGCCAGCAGTGAGGACGACAGGGGGCGGACCGGCTACACCTTC. Translated, it gives CASSEDDRGRTGYTF.

This sequence joins TRBV5-1 and TRBJ2-5, with TRBD2 identical over 8 bases. The ends lost 0 bases at V and 5 bases at J; junction bases unmatched: 6. The CDR3 has 15 amino acids. CDR1 and CDR2 (germline): SGHRS, YFSETQ. The chain's CDR3 is CASSLVAGGYETQYF. DNA of the CDR3: TGCGCCAGCAGCTTGGTGGCGGGAGGTTATGAGACCCAGTACTTC.

The V and J genes are TRBV2 and TRBJ2-3; D is perhaps TRBD1 (6 bases). The V gene lost 6 bases and the J gene lost 0 bases, with 10 bases spanning the gap. The CDR3 loop spans 14 amino acids. CDR1 SNHLY and CDR2 FYNNEI come from the germline V gene. DNA of the CDR3: TGTGCCAGCAGCCGGGACACGAGCACAGATACGCAGTATTTT. This gives the protein CASSRDTSTDTQYF.

The rearrangement uses TRBV2 and TRBJ2-7; 8 bases map to TRBD1. The J segment lost 3 bases and the V segment lost 4 bases, leaving 2 bases of the junction unmatched. The V gene's germline CDR1 is SNHLY and CDR2 FYNNEI. This CDR3 is 13 amino acids long. CDR3: CASSGDRRYEQYF. CDR3 sequence (DNA): TGTGCCAGCAGTGGGGACAGGCGCTACGAGCAGTACTTC.

The rearrangement joins TRBV10-3 to TRBJ1-2, with 7 bases identical to TRBD1. The CDR3 consists of 15 residues. After removal of 4 bases from V and 2 bases from J, the junction contained 7 bases not matched to a gene. Germline V gene lookup returns CDR1 ENHRY and CDR2 SYGVKD. This chain's CDR3 is CAISARQGPNYGYTF. The DNA for the CDR3 is TGTGCCATCAGTGCGCGACAGGGACCAAACTATGGCTACACCTTC.

The rearrangement links TRBV29-1 to TRBJ2-5, with D perhaps matching TRBD2 (6 bases). Germline assignment: CDR1 SQVTM and CDR2 ANQGSEA. The CDR3 extends over 13 amino acids. V lost 4 bases and J 5 bases, leaving 14 bases between the germline ends. CDR3 nucleotides: TGCAGCGTTGTTCGGGAGTCGTGGGAGACCCAGTACTTC. Protein sequence: CSVVRESWETQYF.

The chain employs TRBV28 and TRBJ1-4; D uncertain. The V gene's germline CDR1 is MDHEN and CDR2 SYDVKM. CDR3 length equals 12 residues. Trimming stripped 6 bases from V and 11 bases from J, with 13 bases between. CDR3 nucleotide sequence: TGTGCCAGCAGCCCCCCCCGAGGGAAACTGTTTTTT. Amino acids: CASSPPRGKLFF.

The CDR3 nucleotides read TGTGCCTGGAGTAGGGGCGGGGACACCGGGGAGCTGTTTTTT. Its translation is CAWSRGGDTGELFF. V gene TRBV30 combines with J gene TRBJ2-2; D may be TRBD2 (6 bases). CDR3 size: 14 residues. Germline V CDR1 and CDR2: GTSNPN, SVGIG (reference sequence). Trimming took 2 bases from V and 3 from J, leaving 10 bases between them. The variable domain in full, with the rest retrieved from reference TRBV30 and TRBJ2-2, is SQTIHQWPATLVQPVGSPLSLECTVEGTSNPNLYWYRQAAGRGLQLLFYSVGIGQISSEVPQNLSASRPQDRQFILSSKKLLLSDSGFYLCAWSRGGDTGELFFGEGSRLTVL.

The CDR3 DNA is TGTGCCAGTAGTACCCCATCGTATCAAGGCAGGGGAAGAGGCTATGGCTACACCTTC. Protein: CASSTPSYQGRGRGYGYTF. The chain recombines TRBV19 with TRBJ1-2; D might be TRBD1 (6 bases). This CDR3 spans 19 amino acids. Germline CDR1 reads LNHDA; CDR2 reads SQIVND (reference sequence). Deletions cut 4 bases from V and 4 bases from J, with 28 bases between.

For the CDR3, the DNA is TGCGCCAGCGGAGGACAGGGCCTCGTGTATGAGCAGTTCTTC. This translates into CASGGQGLVYEQFF. The chain carries TRBV5-1 and TRBJ2-1, with 8 positions matching TRBD1. The V segment lost 7 bases and the J segment 8 bases; nucleotides outside the gene matches: 11. Per germline, CDR1 SGHRS and CDR2 YFSETQ. This CDR3 comprises 14 residues.

The V call is TRBV11-3, the J call TRBJ2-6; 12 bases are shared with TRBD1. Germline V lookup: CDR1 SGHNT, CDR2 YENEEA. J was trimmed by 2 bases and V by 1 base; bases with no gene match: 6. CDR3 length: 19 amino acids. As DNA, the CDR3 is TGTGCCAGCAGCTTAGCTCCGGGACAGGGGGCGACTGGGGCCAACGTCCTGACTTTC. This sequence encodes CASSLAPGQGATGANVLTF.

The chain joins TRBV7-9 to TRBJ1-4, with 10 bases identical to TRBD1. The V and J ends lost 1 base and 8 bases, in that order; junction bases with no gene match: 13. The germline CDR1 and CDR2 sequences are SEHNR and FQNEAQ (reference sequence). The CDR3 sequence is 18 residues long. The CDR3 DNA is TGTGCCAGCAGCTTAGGATGGACAGGGGGGGACCAGGGGGAAAAACTGTTTTTT. The encoded protein is CASSLGWTGGDQGEKLFF.

The sample holds one count of this clone. The rearrangement uses TRBV7-2 and TRBJ2-7; perhaps TRBD1 as D (6 bases). Per germline, CDR1 SGHTA and CDR2 FQGNSA. V was shortened by 5 bases and J by 12 bases, with 17 bases between the two germline ends. The CDR3 has 12 amino acids. Written as DNA, the CDR3 is TGTGCCAGCAGCGGCCAAAGACAGGCGTCGTACTTC. It codes for CASSGQRQASYF.

The chain employs TRBV6-5 and TRBJ1-3, with D possibly being TRBD1 (6 bases). Looked up from germline, CDR1 is MNHEY and CDR2 is SVGAGI. This CDR3 spans 14 amino acids. The ends were cut back, 6 bases at V and 3 bases at J, with 12 bases in the middle. The CDR3 nucleotides read TGTGCCAGCAGACGGACAGTGATTGGAAACACCATATATTTT. Protein: CASRRTVIGNTIYF.

This clone has a handful of counts. This sequence joins TRBV5-1 and TRBJ1-2, with D possibly TRBD1 on 5 matching bases. CDR3 size: 14 residues. CDR1 is SGHRS and CDR2 is YFSETQ in the germline V gene. Trimming left V 1 base short and J 7 bases short, with 14 bases between. CDR3: CASSLPQGIGGYTF. As DNA, the CDR3 is TGCGCCAGCAGCTTGCCCCAGGGTATCGGTGGCTACACCTTC.

The chain joins TRBV7-6 to TRBJ2-2, with TRBD1 identical over 11 bases. Trimming cost V 5 bases and J 6 bases; bases outside gene matches: 8. This CDR3 has 16 amino acids. CDR1 is SGHVS and CDR2 is FNYEAQ in the germline V gene. CDR3 in amino acids: CASSVNSGQGAGELFF. CDR3 DNA sequence: TGTGCCAGCAGCGTAAACTCGGGACAGGGGGCCGGGGAGCTGTTTTTT.

The chain joins TRBV30 to TRBJ2-5, with D tentatively TRBD2 (6 bases). The CDR3 length is 14 residues. The germline V and J ends were trimmed by 4 bases and 1 base, with 13 bases remaining between them. Per the germline V gene, CDR1 is GTSNPN and CDR2 is SVGIG (reference sequence). CDR3 loop: CAWTNQGGQETQYF. The CDR3 region has the DNA TGTGCCTGGACGAACCAGGGAGGCCAAGAGACCCAGTACTTC.

This chain links TRBV4-2 with TRBJ2-1, with D tentatively TRBD2 (6 bases). Germline CDR1 is LGHNA and CDR2 is YNFKEQ. Trimming left V 3 bases short and J 3 bases short, with 21 bases between. This CDR3 has 18 residues. The CDR3 loop is CASSQAGPRETIYNEQFF. The CDR3 DNA reads TGTGCCAGCAGCCAGGCCGGACCTCGGGAGACGATCTACAATGAGCAGTTCTTC.

This sequence joins TRBV19 and TRBJ2-2; maybe TRBD1 (7 bases). This CDR3 spans 16 amino acids. V was shortened by 11 bases and J by 4 bases, with 23 bases between the two germline ends. The V gene's germline CDR1 is LNHDA and CDR2 SQIVND (reference sequence). CDR3 loop: CASLPRGAGGTGELFF. The CDR3, as DNA: TGTGCCTCCCTCCCCAGGGGGGCAGGGGGCACCGGGGAGCTGTTTTTT.

This clone came up once. One junction end does not reproduce the germline sequence, and a read error may be involved. The same CDR3 also results from other DNA sequences found in this sample. The V gene is TRBV5-4, the J gene TRBJ2-5; a possible D gene is TRBD1 (6 bases). There are 13 residues in the CDR3. Germline CDR1 reads SGHNT; CDR2 reads YYREEE (reference sequence). CDR3 sequence: CASSQTGQETQYF. The CDR3 DNA reads TGCGCCAGCAGCCAAACAGGGCAAGAGACCCAGTACTTC.

The gene calls are TRBV2 and TRBJ1-1; the D is unclear. Trimming cost V 4 bases and J 4 bases, with 16 bases left between them. CDR3 length: 15 amino acids. Germline V lookup: CDR1 SNHLY, CDR2 FYNNEI. The CDR3 loop reads CASSVSQTRGTEAFF. The CDR3 DNA is TGTGCCAGCAGTGTGTCCCAAACCCGGGGCACTGAAGCTTTCTTT.

This clone has a single count. The rearrangement joins TRBV5-1 to TRBJ1-2; D not certain. Germline assignment: CDR1 SGHRS and CDR2 YFSETQ. This CDR3 spans 15 amino acids. Trimming pared 0 bases from V and 4 bases from J, leaving 13 bases between. Written as DNA, the CDR3 is TGCGCCAGCAGCTTGGGGGTGACATCACCCTATGGCTACACCTTC. Translation gives CASSLGVTSPYGYTF.

The chain couples TRBV11-3 to TRBJ2-7; TRBD1 agrees at 7 bases. The CDR3 sequence is 13 residues long. V trimming: 5 bases; J trimming: 4 bases; junction bases outside the gene matches: 5. Germline lookup yields CDR1 SGHNT and CDR2 YENEEA. CDR3 loop: CASSHSGGYEQYF. The CDR3 coding sequence is TGTGCCAGCAGCCACTCAGGGGGTTACGAGCAGTACTTC.

The rearrangement links TRBV6-6 to TRBJ1-5; D is ambiguous. The V and J ends lost 7 bases and 3 bases respectively, with 13 bases between them. The CDR3 is 14 residues long. Germline V gene data show CDR1 as MNHNY and CDR2 as SVGAGI (reference sequence). The CDR3 DNA reads as TGTGCCAGCAAGGTATCCGGGGACAATCAGCCCCAGCATTTT. It specifies CASKVSGDNQPQHF.